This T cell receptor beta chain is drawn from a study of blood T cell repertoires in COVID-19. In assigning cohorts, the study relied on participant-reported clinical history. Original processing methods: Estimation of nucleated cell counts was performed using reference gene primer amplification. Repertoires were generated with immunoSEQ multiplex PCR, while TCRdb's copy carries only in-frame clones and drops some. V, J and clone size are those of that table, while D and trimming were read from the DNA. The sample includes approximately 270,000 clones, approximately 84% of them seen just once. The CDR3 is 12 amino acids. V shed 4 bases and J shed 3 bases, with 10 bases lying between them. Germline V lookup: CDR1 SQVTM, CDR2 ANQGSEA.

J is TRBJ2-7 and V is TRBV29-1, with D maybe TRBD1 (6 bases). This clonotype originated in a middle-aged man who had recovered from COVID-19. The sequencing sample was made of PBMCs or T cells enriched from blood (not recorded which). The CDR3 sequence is CSVADSYYEQYF. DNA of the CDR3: TGCAGCGTTGCGGACAGTTACTACGAGCAGTACTTC.